The sequence of this TCR beta chain was determined in a study of T cell responses to AZD1222 COVID-19 vaccine. Germline V gene lookup returns CDR1 KGHSH and CDR2 LQKENI. V was shortened by 6 bases and J by 6 bases, with 20 bases between the two germline ends. The CDR3 sequence is 16 residues long. Only in-frame clones appear in the TCRdb table, and some are missing; sequencing was by immunoSEQ multiplex PCR. The data contain some 120,000 clones, 70% to 90% of them singletons. This TCR was recovered from an adult who received the AZD1222 COVID-19 vaccine. Sequencing was performed on peripheral blood, taken 28 days after the second AZD1222 dose. V usage is TRBV18 and J usage is TRBJ2-2; D perhaps matches TRBD1 (6 bases). The CDR3 nucleotides are TGTGCCAGCTCCGTCAGACAGGAACCCAGGGCCGGGGAGCTGTTTTTT. This translates into CASSVRQEPRAGELFF.